This T cell receptor beta chain was identified during a study of blood T cell repertoires in COVID-19. Study at large: PBMCs, B-cell-depleted T cells, or T cells were the source of the cDNA or gDNA that made up the material.

Method: immunoSEQ multiplex PCR; TCRdb's copy keeps in-frame clones and lacks some. In the table there are around 160,000 clones, 75% to 90% of which are singletons. With V trimmed by 5 bases and J by 2 bases, 4 bases remained unmatched. The length of the CDR3 is 14 residues. Germline values: CDR1 ENHRY, CDR2 SYGVKD. Residents of about two dozen US areas, aged about 18 to 89 years, made up the participants. Participants' reported clinical history set cohort assignment. All recovered Cohort 3 donors got two negative PCRs, got clearance, or saw symptom resolution. The material sequenced was PBMCs or T cells enriched from blood (not recorded which). This rearrangement joins TRBV10-3 to TRBJ2-5; 8 positions match TRBD1. This clonotype was obtained from a woman aged 55-70 years who had recovered from COVID-19. The CDR3 DNA follows: TGTGCCATCAGTTATACAGGGGGGCAAGAGACCCAGTACTTC. Amino acids: CAISYTGGQETQYF.